One sample yielded the 13 T cell receptor beta chains listed below, sequenced in a study of T cell changes during pregnancy in multiple sclerosis. The protocol was immunoSEQ multiplex PCR, while the TCRdb copy is restricted to in-frame clones and leaves out a portion. The sample records 30,000 to 45,000 clones, roughly 89% being singletons. Sequencing was performed on CD8+ T cells from peripheral blood mononuclear cells, taken in the second trimester of pregnancy. The source of these receptors is a female donor with multiple sclerosis, enrolled in a pregnancy study.

The chain recombines TRBV19 with TRBJ1-5; the D is unclear. This CDR3 comprises 13 residues. Germline lookup yields CDR1 LNHDA and CDR2 SQIVND (reference sequence). Trimming took 5 bases from V and 7 from J, leaving 12 bases between them. The CDR3 protein is CASSAGPIQPQHF. The CDR3 coding sequence is TGTGCCAGTAGTGCGGGCCCCATCCAGCCCCAGCATTTT.

The genes are TRBV27 and TRBJ2-1; 8 nucleotides match TRBD2. The V segment lost 8 bases and the J segment 4 bases; nucleotides outside the gene matches: 10. Germline V CDR1 and CDR2: MNHEY, SMNVEV (reference sequence). The CDR3 is 15 amino acids. CDR3: CASPRPGLGYNEQFF. The CDR3 nucleotides are TGTGCCAGCCCACGGCCGGGACTAGGGTACAATGAGCAGTTCTTC.

DNA for the CDR3: TGTGCCAGCAGTAACGAACAGGGCACCTCTAACTATGGCTACACCTTC. Translating gives CASSNEQGTSNYGYTF. The chain couples TRBV6-4 to TRBJ1-2, with D maybe TRBD1 (6 bases). The CDR3 covers 16 residues. Trimming pared 5 bases from V and 0 bases from J, leaving 16 bases between. CDR1 and CDR2 (germline): MRHNA, SNTAGT.

The chain links TRBV5-1 to TRBJ1-2; D gene uncertain. This CDR3 spans 14 amino acids. CDR1 and CDR2 from the germline V gene are SGHRS and YFSETQ. Deletions cut 0 bases from V and 3 bases from J, with 9 bases between. The CDR3 nucleotides are TGCGCCAGCAGCTTGGTATCCAGTTACTATGGCTACACCTTC. Amino acids: CASSLVSSYYGYTF. The entire variable domain, with the rest obtained from reference TRBV5-1 and TRBJ1-2, is as follows: KAGVTQTPRYLIKTRGQQVTLSCSPISGHRSVSWYQQTPGQGLQFLFEYFSETQRNKGNFPGRFSGRQFSNSRSEMNVSTLELGDSALYLCASSLVSSYYGYTFGSGTRLTVV.

The chain recombines TRBV10-3 with TRBJ2-7, with D possibly TRBD2 on 5 matching bases. Trimming cost V 11 bases and J 3 bases, with 20 bases left between them. The CDR3 contains 14 residues. CDR1 and CDR2 from the germline V gene are ENHRY and SYGVKD. The CDR3: CAVAGSGILYEQYF. The CDR3 nucleotides read TGTGCCGTGGCCGGGTCGGGGATACTCTACGAGCAGTACTTC.

The chain recombines TRBV10-3 with TRBJ1-1; D not resolved. V was pared by 2 bases and J by 3 bases, with 7 bases between. The CDR3 runs to 13 residues. Per germline, CDR1 ENHRY and CDR2 SYGVKD. CDR3 residues: CAISEDRDTEAFF. In nucleotides, the CDR3 is TGTGCCATCAGTGAGGACCGGGACACTGAAGCTTTCTTT.

The chain is built from TRBV19 and TRBJ2-7; TRBD2 aligns across 9 bases. Germline V CDR1 and CDR2: LNHDA, SQIVND (reference sequence). The V gene end was trimmed by 6 bases and the J gene end by 1 base; junction bases not matched to a gene: 7. The length of the CDR3 is 15 residues. CDR3 protein: CASSAASGNSYEQYF. The CDR3 DNA is TGTGCCAGTAGCGCCGCTAGCGGGAATTCCTACGAGCAGTACTTC.

V usage is TRBV7-7 and J usage is TRBJ2-1; 8 bases are shared with TRBD2. CDR1 is SSHAT, CDR2 FNYEAQ, per germline (reference sequence). Trimming removed 1 base from V and 7 bases from J; junction bases left unmatched: 18. The length of the CDR3 is 19 residues. CDR3 in DNA: TGTGCCAGCAGCTTAGGCTCGGGTACTAGCGGAACCATATGGAATGAGCAGTTCTTC. This gives the protein CASSLGSGTSGTIWNEQFF.

V usage is TRBV27 and J usage is TRBJ1-3, with 8 bases matching TRBD1. J was trimmed by 2 bases and V by 7 bases; bases with no gene match: 4. The length of the CDR3 is 14 residues. In germline, CDR1 is MNHEY, CDR2 SMNVEV (reference sequence). CDR3 bases: TGTGCCAGCAAATTACAGGGGGCTGGAAACACCATATATTTT. Encoded protein: CASKLQGAGNTIYF.

In this sample, this clone turned up once. J is TRBJ1-2 and V is TRBV27, with D maybe TRBD1 (5 bases). V was pared by 6 bases and J by 6 bases, with 20 bases between. Per germline, CDR1 MNHEY and CDR2 SMNVEV (reference sequence). CDR3 length: 15 amino acids. CDR3 nucleotide sequence: TGTGCCAGCAGCCCGGGGGGAAGACGGGGGGATGGCTACACCTTC. It codes for CASSPGGRRGDGYTF.

V and J are TRBV30 and TRBJ1-1, with 9 bases matching TRBD1. CDR3 length: 14 amino acids. CDR1 is GTSNPN and CDR2 is SVGIG in the germline V gene (reference sequence). V shed 5 bases, J shed 4 bases, and the junction held 8 bases outside the gene matches. In DNA, the CDR3 is TGTGCCTGGGACACCGGGACAGGGACCACTGAAGCTTTCTTT. It specifies CAWDTGTGTTEAFF.

J is TRBJ2-3 and V is TRBV18; 12 nucleotides align to TRBD1. Looked up from germline, CDR1 is KGHSH and CDR2 is LQKENI. The CDR3 totals 16 residues. Losses at the gene ends were 0 bases for V and 5 bases for J; bases not matched to a gene: 3. CDR3 coding DNA: TGTGCCAGCTCACCACCGGGACAGGGGGCGGGAGATACGCAGTATTTT. Translated: CASSPPGQGAGDTQYF.

The rearrangement joins TRBV23-1 to TRBJ1-1; D perhaps matches TRBD1 (5 bases). TRBV23-1 is treated as an ORF (open reading frame) with a function not yet certain. V shed 3 bases and J shed 6 bases, with 23 bases lying between them. The CDR3 has 17 residues. CDR3 in amino acids: CASSQEGVGGRVPEAFF. CDR3 nucleotides: TGCGCCAGCAGTCAGGAGGGTGTGGGGGGGAGGGTTCCTGAAGCTTTCTTT.